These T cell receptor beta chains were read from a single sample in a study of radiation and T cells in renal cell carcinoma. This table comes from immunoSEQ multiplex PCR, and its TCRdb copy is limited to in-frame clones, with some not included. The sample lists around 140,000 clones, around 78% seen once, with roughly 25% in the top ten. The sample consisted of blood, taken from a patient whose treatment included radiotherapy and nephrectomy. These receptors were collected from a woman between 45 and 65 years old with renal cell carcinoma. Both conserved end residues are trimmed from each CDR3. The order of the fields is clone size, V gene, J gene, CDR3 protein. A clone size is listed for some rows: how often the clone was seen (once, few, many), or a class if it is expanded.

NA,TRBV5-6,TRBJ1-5,ASSLGGQGQNQPQH
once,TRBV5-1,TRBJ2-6,ASRATGANVLT
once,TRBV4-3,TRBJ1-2,ASSRSGQGGYGYT
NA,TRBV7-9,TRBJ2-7,ASSLRAVATYEQY
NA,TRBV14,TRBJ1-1,ASSQGGPEAF
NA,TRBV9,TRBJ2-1,ASSLTSGGYNEQF
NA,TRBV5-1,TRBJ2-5,ASSLGASDRSSETQY
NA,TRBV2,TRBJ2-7,ASRSAGEQY
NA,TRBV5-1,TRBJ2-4,ASSQDGIAKNIQY
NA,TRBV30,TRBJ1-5,AWSVLGNQPQH
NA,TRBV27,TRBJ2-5,ASSQTSFGETQY
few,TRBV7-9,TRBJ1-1,ASSEGQGNTEAF
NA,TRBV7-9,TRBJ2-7,ASSPGDILYEQY
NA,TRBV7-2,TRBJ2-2,ASSPTGTDTGELF
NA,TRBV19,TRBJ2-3,ASSEDRGLVNTQY
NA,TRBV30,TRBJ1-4,AWQPRGRGLNEKLF
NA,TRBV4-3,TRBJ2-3,ASSQNRGGGTDTQY
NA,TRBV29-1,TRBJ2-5,SVVNLPEETQY
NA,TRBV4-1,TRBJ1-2,ASSRLPAGSNYGYT
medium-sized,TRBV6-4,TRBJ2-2,ASSDRETGELF
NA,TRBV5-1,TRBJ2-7,ASSLAGLNEQY
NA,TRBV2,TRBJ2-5,ASRGEQYVKTQY
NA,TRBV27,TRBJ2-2,ASSLDRGVGGELF
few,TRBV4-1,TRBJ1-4,ASSQRDTNEKLF
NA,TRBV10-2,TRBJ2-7,AQSRGQGASVYEQY
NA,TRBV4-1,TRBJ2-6,ASSPQLGQGAGANVLT